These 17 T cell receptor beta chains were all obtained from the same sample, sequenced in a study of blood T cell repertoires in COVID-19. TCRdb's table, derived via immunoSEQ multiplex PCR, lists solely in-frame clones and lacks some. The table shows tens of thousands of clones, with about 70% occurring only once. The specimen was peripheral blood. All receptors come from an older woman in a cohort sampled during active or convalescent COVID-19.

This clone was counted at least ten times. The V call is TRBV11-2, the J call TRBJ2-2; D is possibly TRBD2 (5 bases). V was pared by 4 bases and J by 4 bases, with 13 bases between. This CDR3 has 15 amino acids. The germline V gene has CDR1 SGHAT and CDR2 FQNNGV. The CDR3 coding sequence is TGTGCCAGCAGCTCCCGGGGAGACCTCACCGGGGAGCTGTTTTTT. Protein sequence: CASSSRGDLTGELFF.

CDR3 loop: CASSSTASGGYTF. The CDR3 DNA follows: TGCGCCAGCAGCTCGACCGCGTCGGGTGGCTACACCTTC. The rearrangement links TRBV5-1 to TRBJ1-2; no firm D call. There are 13 residues in the CDR3. The ends were cut back, 3 bases at V and 7 bases at J, with 13 bases in the middle. Germline loops: CDR1 SGHRS, CDR2 YFSETQ.

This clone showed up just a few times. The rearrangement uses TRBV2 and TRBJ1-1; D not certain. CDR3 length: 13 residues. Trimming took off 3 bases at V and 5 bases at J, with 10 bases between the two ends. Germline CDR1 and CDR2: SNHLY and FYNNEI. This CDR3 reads CASSDRGRTEAFF. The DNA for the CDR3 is TGTGCCAGCAGTGACCGAGGGAGAACTGAAGCTTTCTTT.

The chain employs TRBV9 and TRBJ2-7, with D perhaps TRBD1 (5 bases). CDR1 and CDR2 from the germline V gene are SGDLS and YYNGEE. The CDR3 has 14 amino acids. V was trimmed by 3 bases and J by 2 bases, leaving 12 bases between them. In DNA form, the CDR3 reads TGTGCCAGCAGCGGTGGGGCTGCTACCTACGAGCAGTACTTC. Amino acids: CASSGGAATYEQYF.

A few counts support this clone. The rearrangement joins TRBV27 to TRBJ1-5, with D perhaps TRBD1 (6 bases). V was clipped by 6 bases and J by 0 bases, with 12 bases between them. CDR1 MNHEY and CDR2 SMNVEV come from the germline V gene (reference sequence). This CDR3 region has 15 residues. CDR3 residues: CASSSTGFSNQPQHF. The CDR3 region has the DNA TGTGCCAGCAGCAGTACAGGGTTTAGCAATCAGCCCCAGCATTTT.

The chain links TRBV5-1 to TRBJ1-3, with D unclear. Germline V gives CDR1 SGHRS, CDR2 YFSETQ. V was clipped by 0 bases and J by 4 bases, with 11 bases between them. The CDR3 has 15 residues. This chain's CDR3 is CASSLGQVSGNTIYF. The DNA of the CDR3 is TGCGCCAGCAGCTTGGGGCAGGTCTCCGGAAACACCATATATTTT. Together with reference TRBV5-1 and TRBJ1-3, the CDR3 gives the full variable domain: KAGVTQTPRYLIKTRGQQVTLSCSPISGHRSVSWYQQTPGQGLQFLFEYFSETQRNKGNFPGRFSGRQFSNSRSEMNVSTLELGDSALYLCASSLGQVSGNTIYFGEGSWLTVV.

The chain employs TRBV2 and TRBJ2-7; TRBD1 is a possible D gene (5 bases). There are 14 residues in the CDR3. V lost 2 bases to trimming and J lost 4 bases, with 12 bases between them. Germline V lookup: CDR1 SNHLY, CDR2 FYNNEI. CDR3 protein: CASSENGRAYEQYF. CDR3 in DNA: TGTGCCAGCAGTGAAAACGGCAGGGCGTACGAGCAGTACTTC.

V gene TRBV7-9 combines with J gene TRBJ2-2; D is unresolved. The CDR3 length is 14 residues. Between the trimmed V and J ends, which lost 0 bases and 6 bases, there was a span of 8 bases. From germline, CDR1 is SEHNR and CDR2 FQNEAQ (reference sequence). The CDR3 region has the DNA TGTGCCAGCAGCTTAGCGGAGTCCCCCGGGGAGCTGTTTTTT. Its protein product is CASSLAESPGELFF. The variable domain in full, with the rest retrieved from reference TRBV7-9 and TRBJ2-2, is DTGVSQNPRHKITKRGQNVTFRCDPISEHNRLYWYRQTLGQGPEFLTYFQNEAQLEKSRLLSDRFSAERPKGSFSTLEIQRTEQGDSAMYLCASSLAESPGELFFGEGSRLTVL.

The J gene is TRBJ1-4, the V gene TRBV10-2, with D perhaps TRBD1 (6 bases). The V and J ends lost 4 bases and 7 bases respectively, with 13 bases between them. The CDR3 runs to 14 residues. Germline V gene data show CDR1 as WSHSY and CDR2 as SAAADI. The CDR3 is CASSVKGDFEKLFF. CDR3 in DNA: TGCGCCAGCAGTGTGAAGGGGGATTTTGAAAAACTGTTTTTT.

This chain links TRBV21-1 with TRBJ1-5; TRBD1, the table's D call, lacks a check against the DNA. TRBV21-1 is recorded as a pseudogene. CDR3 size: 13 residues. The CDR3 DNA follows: TGTGCCAGCATCTCAGGGGCTGGTCAGCCCCAGCATTTT. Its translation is CASISGAGQPQHF.

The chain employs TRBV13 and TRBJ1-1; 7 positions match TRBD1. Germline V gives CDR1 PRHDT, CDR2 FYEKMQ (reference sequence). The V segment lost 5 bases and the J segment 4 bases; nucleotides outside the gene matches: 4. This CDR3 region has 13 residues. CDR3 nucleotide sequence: TGTGCCAGCAGCCAAGGACAGGTCACTGAAGCTTTCTTT. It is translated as CASSQGQVTEAFF.

The CDR3 DNA is TGTGCCTGGAGTGTAATGGCTAGCGGGGTCCCCCCCAGGAAATTCTTC. It encodes CAWSVMASGVPPRKFF. V and J are TRBV30 and TRBJ2-1; TRBD2 matches 9 bases. This CDR3 has 16 amino acids. With V trimmed by 0 bases and J by 16 bases, 19 bases remained unmatched. The germline V gene has CDR1 GTSNPN and CDR2 SVGIG (reference sequence).

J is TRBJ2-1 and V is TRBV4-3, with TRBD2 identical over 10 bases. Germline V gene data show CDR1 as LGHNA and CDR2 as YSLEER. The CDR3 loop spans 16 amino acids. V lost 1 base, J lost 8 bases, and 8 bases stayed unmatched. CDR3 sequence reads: CASSQGWASGGHEQFF. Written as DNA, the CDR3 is TGCGCCAGCAGCCAAGGGTGGGCTAGCGGGGGTCATGAGCAGTTCTTC.

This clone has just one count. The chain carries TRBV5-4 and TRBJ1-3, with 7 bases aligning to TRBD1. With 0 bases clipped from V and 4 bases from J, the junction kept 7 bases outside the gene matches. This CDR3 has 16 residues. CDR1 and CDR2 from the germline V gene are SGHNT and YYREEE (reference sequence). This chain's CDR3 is CASSLGPRGVGNTIYF. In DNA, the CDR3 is TGTGCCAGCAGCTTGGGGCCCAGGGGGGTAGGAAACACCATATATTTT.

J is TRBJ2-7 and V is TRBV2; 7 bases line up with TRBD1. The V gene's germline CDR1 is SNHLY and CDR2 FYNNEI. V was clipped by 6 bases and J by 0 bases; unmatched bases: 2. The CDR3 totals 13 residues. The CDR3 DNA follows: TGTGCCAGCAGGACAGGGAGCTCCTACGAGCAGTACTTC. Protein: CASRTGSSYEQYF.

The CDR3 is CASSRWGQSNTEAFF. The CDR3 coding sequence is TGTGCCAGCAGCCGCTGGGGACAGTCGAACACTGAAGCTTTCTTT. This sequence joins TRBV6-2 or TRBV6-3 and TRBJ1-1; 7 nucleotides agree with TRBD1. Looked up from germline, CDR1 is MNHEY and CDR2 is SVGEGT. CDR3 length equals 15 residues. V shed 6 bases, J shed 1 base, and the junction held 8 bases outside the gene matches.

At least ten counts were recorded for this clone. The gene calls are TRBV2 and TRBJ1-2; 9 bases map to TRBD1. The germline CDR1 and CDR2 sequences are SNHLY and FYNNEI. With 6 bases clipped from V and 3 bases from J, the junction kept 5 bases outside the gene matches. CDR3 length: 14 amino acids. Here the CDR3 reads CASRGTGTDYGYTF. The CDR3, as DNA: TGTGCCAGCAGAGGGACAGGGACTGACTATGGCTACACCTTC.